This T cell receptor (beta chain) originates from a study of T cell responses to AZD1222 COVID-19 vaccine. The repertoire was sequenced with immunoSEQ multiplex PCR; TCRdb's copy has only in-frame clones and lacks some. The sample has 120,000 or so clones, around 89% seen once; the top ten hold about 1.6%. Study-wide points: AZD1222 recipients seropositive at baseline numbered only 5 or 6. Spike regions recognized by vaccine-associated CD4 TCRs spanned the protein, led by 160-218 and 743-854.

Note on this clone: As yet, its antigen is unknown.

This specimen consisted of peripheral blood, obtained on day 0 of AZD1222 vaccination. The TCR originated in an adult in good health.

The CDR3 sequence is CASSYSLGWETEAFF. Written as DNA, the CDR3 is TGTGCCAGCAGTTACTCCCTTGGGTGGGAAACTGAAGCTTTCTTT. The chain recombines TRBV6-6 with TRBJ1-1, with no clear D. The germline V gene has CDR1 MNHNY and CDR2 SVGAGI (reference sequence). This CDR3 comprises 15 residues. Trimming stripped 0 bases from V and 5 bases from J, with 13 bases between.